These T cell receptor beta chains were read from a single sample in a study of HIV-infected children after antiretroviral therapy interruption. TCRdb re-derived calls from the 3' RACE reads in MiXCR, one entry per CDR3 protein. In the table there are fewer than 100,000 distinct CDR3 sequences, about 6.9% of which are singletons. The source was CD45RA+ CD4+ T cells from PBMCs, pooled from several time points, collected from a donor given antiretroviral therapy, either interrupted or continuous. These receptors all stem from a pool of human donors with HIV. The CDR3 runs from the conserved cysteine through the conserved F or W. A D gene is named only where the DNA matches it firmly. Clone size appears in some rows only: once, few, many, or a class for an expanded clone.

CDR3 | DNA | J | D | V | size
CASSNYRTATNTEAFF | TGTGCCAGCAGCAACTACCGGACGGCTACGAACACTGAAGCTTTCTTT | TRBJ1-1 | NA | TRBV7-6 | few
CASPTKTSGRGYEQFF | TGCGCCAGCCCCACGAAAACTAGCGGGAGAGGTTATGAGCAGTTCTTC | TRBJ2-1 | TRBD2 | TRBV23-1 | many
CASSQDIGGFSYNEQFF | TGTGCCAGCAGCCAAGACATTGGGGGATTTTCCTACAATGAGCAGTTCTTC | TRBJ2-1 | NA | TRBV14 | few
CASSTRIYTEAFF | TGTGCCAGTAGTACCAGAATATACACTGAAGCTTTCTTT | TRBJ1-1 | NA | TRBV19 | NA
CASTLLAGSSYEQYF | TGTGCCAGCACCCTCCTAGCGGGATCTTCCTACGAGCAGTACTTC | TRBJ2-7 | TRBD2 | TRBV28 | NA
CASRRDSYEQYF | TGTGCCAGCAGGCGGGACTCCTACGAGCAGTACTTC | TRBJ2-7 | NA | TRBV2 | few
CASRQGSSTDTQYF | TGTGCCAGCCGCCAAGGGTCTAGCACAGATACGCAGTATTTT | TRBJ2-3 | NA | TRBV2 | few
CASSFAGGPTDTQYF | TGTGCCAGCAGCTTCGCGGGGGGGCCCACAGATACGCAGTATTTT | TRBJ2-3 | TRBD2 | TRBV11-2 | NA
CSAGRTDEKLFF | TGCAGTGCGGGCCGGACAGATGAAAAACTGTTTTTT | TRBJ1-4 | NA | TRBV20-1 | NA
CASTPRGTSSYNEQFF | TGTGCCAGCACCCCGCGAGGGACTAGCAGCTACAATGAGCAGTTCTTC | TRBJ2-1 | TRBD2 | TRBV12-3/TRBV12-4 | many
CASSLEGIHPSTEAFF | TGCGCCAGCAGCTTGGAAGGGATCCACCCCAGCACTGAAGCTTTCTTT | TRBJ1-1 | NA | TRBV5-1 | NA